These 15 T cell receptor beta chains were sequenced from one sample in a study of T-cell memory formation after mild COVID-19. TCRdb used MiXCR to reprocess the 5' RACE reads, holding one entry per CDR3 protein. The profile shows some 320,000 distinct CDR3 sequences, around a sixth of them singletons. Source material: PBMCs or a T cell subset sorted from them (not recorded which). The receptor source for this set is a young man who had mild COVID-19 (a few samples of this study predate the infection). Cell type and time point are not known.

The CDR3 sequence: CSARDRDRGTDTQYF. CDR3 nucleotides: TGCAGTGCTAGGGACCGGGACAGGGGAACAGATACGCAGTATTTT. The J gene is TRBJ2-3, the V gene TRBV20-1, with 10 bases identical to TRBD1. In germline, CDR1 is DFQATT, CDR2 SNEGSKA (reference sequence). CDR3 length equals 15 residues. Trimming took 3 bases from V and 3 from J; bases not matched to a gene: 6.

The J gene is TRBJ1-2, the V gene TRBV7-2; D remains ambiguous. The length of the CDR3 is 15 residues. Germline-derived CDR1 and CDR2 are SGHTA and FQGNSA. Trimming shortened V by 5 bases and J by 1 base, and 14 bases separated the two germline ends. CDR3 nucleotide sequence: TGTGCCAGCAGCATTGACGGAATGATTAACTATGGCTACACCTTC. This codes for CASSIDGMINYGYTF.

This clonotype appeared a few times. One end of the junction does not line up with germline, which may come from a read error. The rearrangement joins TRBV7-2 to TRBJ2-1; no definite D call. Germline-derived CDR1 and CDR2 are SGHTA and FQGNSA. The CDR3 has 12 residues. The CDR3 sequence: CASRLVPSGQFF. CDR3 DNA sequence: TGTGCCAGCCGCTTAGTTCCTTCTGGGCAGTTCTTC.

This clonotype was counted a few times. The chain couples TRBV7-2 to TRBJ1-6; 9 bases are shared with TRBD1. CDR3 length: 15 residues. The germline V gene has CDR1 SGHTA and CDR2 FQGNSA. Losses at the gene ends were 6 bases for V and 6 bases for J; bases not matched to a gene: 6. The CDR3 DNA reads as TGTGCCAGCAGACTAGGGGGACAGGGTAATTCACCCCTCCACTTT. Its protein product is CASRLGGQGNSPLHF.

The V and J genes are TRBV11-2 and TRBJ2-1; unclear D gene. The V gene's germline CDR1 is SGHAT and CDR2 FQNNGV. V was clipped by 5 bases and J by 9 bases, with 14 bases between them. This CDR3 has 13 residues. CDR3 amino acids: CASSLMGVGEQFF. Here the CDR3 DNA reads TGTGCCAGCAGCCTAATGGGCGTAGGTGAGCAGTTCTTC.

In its sample, this clonotype was seen many times. The chain uses TRBV7-2 and TRBJ2-5; the D gene could be TRBD1 or TRBD2 (5 bases each). V lost 3 bases and J lost 7, with 18 bases in between. This CDR3 has 15 amino acids. Per germline, CDR1 SGHTA and CDR2 FQGNSA. CDR3: CASSFIWGNDGTQYF. CDR3 bases: TGTGCCAGCAGCTTTATTTGGGGGAATGACGGGACCCAGTACTTC.

The chain employs TRBV6-2 or TRBV6-3 and TRBJ2-3; D gene uncertain. V lost 0 bases and J lost 1, with 11 bases in between. The CDR3 sequence is 16 residues long. Germline-derived CDR1 and CDR2 are MNHEY and SVGEGT. The CDR3 DNA sequence: TGTGCCAGCAGTTACTCCGAGAACCCCCGCACAGATACGCAGTATTTT. Amino acid sequence: CASSYSENPRTDTQYF.

This clonotype was recorded a few times. V gene TRBV13 combines with J gene TRBJ1-1; 11 bases are shared with TRBD1. V lost 4 bases to trimming and J lost 10 bases; unmatched junction nucleotides: 5. The CDR3 has 13 amino acids. CDR1 PRHDT and CDR2 FYEKMQ come from the germline V gene (reference sequence). The CDR3 region is CASSSGQGASAFF. The CDR3 nucleotides are TGTGCCAGCAGCTCAGGACAGGGGGCATCAGCTTTCTTT.

The chain combines TRBV29-1 with TRBJ2-1, with D unclear. V gave up 8 bases and J gave up 2 bases, with 13 bases separating them. This CDR3 region has 13 residues. The germline V gene has CDR1 SQVTM and CDR2 ANQGSEA. The CDR3 sequence is CSLPRDTYNEQFF. CDR3 nucleotides: TGCAGCCTTCCCCGTGACACCTACAATGAGCAGTTCTTC.

The sample holds a few counts of this clonotype. The rearrangement links TRBV6-5 to TRBJ2-1; D is ambiguous. This CDR3 is built from 13 residues. CDR1 MNHEY and CDR2 SVGAGI come from the germline V gene. Trimming stripped 2 bases from V and 6 bases from J, with 8 bases between. CDR3 DNA sequence: TGTGCCAGCAGTTACGGGAATTCCAATGAGCAGTTCTTC. Protein sequence: CASSYGNSNEQFF.

This clonotype was recorded many times. This chain joins TRBV5-1 and TRBJ2-3; 11 bases match TRBD2. The CDR3 contains 17 residues. Trimming cost V 6 bases and J 2 bases; bases outside gene matches: 11. Germline V CDR1 and CDR2: SGHRS, YFSETQ. CDR3 region: CASTRLSGGALTDTQYF. The CDR3 nucleotides are TGCGCCAGCACCCGGCTTAGCGGGGGGGCCCTCACAGATACGCAGTATTTT. The entire variable domain, with the rest obtained from reference TRBV5-1 and TRBJ2-3, is as follows: KAGVTQTPRYLIKTRGQQVTLSCSPISGHRSVSWYQQTPGQGLQFLFEYFSETQRNKGNFPGRFSGRQFSNSRSEMNVSTLELGDSALYLCASTRLSGGALTDTQYFGPGTRLTVL.

V usage is TRBV28 and J usage is TRBJ2-7, with 9 bases aligning to TRBD2. This CDR3 has 17 residues. Germline V gene lookup returns CDR1 MDHEN and CDR2 SYDVKM. V gave up 5 bases and J gave up 0 bases; unmatched junction bases: 11. CDR3 sequence reads: CASSPYDSGGSSYEQYV. The CDR3 DNA is TGTGCCAGCAGTCCCTATGATAGCGGGGGAAGCTCCTACGAGCAGTACGTC.

In its sample, this clonotype was seen a few times. The CDR3 bases are TGTGCCAGCAGCATCTCCGGGACAGGGCCTACCGGGGAGCTGTTTTTT. Translating gives CASSISGTGPTGELFF. This sequence joins TRBV5-6 and TRBJ2-2; 9 bases match TRBD1. Germline V gene sequence: CDR1 SGHDT, CDR2 YYEEEE. This CDR3 region has 16 residues. V was clipped by 4 bases and J by 5 bases; unmatched bases: 9.

The chain recombines TRBV6-6 with TRBJ1-4, with TRBD1 as a possible D gene (5 bases). The CDR3 runs to 13 residues. V shed 2 bases and J shed 8 bases, with 9 bases lying between them. CDR1 and CDR2 from the germline V gene are MNHNY and SVGAGI (reference sequence). The CDR3 reads CASSYQGEEKLFF. The DNA for the CDR3 is TGTGCCAGCAGTTACCAGGGAGAGGAAAAACTGTTTTTT.

The V call is TRBV10-3, the J call TRBJ2-3; 9 nucleotides match TRBD2. J was trimmed by 2 bases and V by 5 bases; bases with no gene match: 2. This CDR3 comprises 14 residues. Germline V CDR1 and CDR2: ENHRY, SYGVKD. The CDR3 spells CAISQRGDTDTQYF. The CDR3 DNA reads as TGTGCCATCAGTCAGCGGGGGGACACAGATACGCAGTATTTT.